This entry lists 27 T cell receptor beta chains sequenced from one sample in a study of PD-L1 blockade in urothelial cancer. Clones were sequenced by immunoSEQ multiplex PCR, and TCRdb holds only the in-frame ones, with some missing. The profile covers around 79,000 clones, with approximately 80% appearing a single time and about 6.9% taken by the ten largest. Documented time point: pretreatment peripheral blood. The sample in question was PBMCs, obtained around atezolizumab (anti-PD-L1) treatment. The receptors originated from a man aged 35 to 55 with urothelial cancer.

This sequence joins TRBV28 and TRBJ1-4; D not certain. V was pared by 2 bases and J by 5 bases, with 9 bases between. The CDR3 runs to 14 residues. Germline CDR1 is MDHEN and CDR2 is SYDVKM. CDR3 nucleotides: TGTGCCAGCAGTTTACTAGCAAAAAATGAAAAACTGTTTTTT. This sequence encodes CASSLLAKNEKLFF.

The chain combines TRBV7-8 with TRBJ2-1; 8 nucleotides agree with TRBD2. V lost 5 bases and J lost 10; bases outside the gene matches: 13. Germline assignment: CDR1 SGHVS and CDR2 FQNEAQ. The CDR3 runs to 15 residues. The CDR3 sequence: CASSLGTGGPMEQFF. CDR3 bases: TGTGCCAGCAGCCTGGGGACGGGGGGGCCAATGGAGCAGTTCTTC.

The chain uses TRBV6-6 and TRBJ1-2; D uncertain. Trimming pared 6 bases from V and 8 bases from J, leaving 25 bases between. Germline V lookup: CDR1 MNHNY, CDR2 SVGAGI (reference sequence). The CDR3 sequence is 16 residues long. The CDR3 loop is CASSLRGETRPTGYTF. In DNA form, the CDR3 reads TGTGCCAGCAGCCTAAGAGGAGAAACACGGCCAACGGGCTACACCTTC.

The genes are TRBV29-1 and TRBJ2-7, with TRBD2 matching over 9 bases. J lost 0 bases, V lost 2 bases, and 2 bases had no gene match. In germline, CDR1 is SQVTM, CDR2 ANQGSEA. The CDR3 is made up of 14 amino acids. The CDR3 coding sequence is TGCAGCGTTGAAAAGACTAGCGGCTCCTACGAGCAGTACTTC. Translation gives CSVEKTSGSYEQYF.

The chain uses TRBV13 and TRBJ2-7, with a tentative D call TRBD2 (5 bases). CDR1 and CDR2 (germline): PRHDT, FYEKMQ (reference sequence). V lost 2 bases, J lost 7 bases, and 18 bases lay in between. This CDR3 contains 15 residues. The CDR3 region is CASSLSVKTPGEQYF. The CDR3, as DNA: TGTGCCAGCAGCTTATCGGTTAAGACTCCGGGGGAGCAGTACTTC.

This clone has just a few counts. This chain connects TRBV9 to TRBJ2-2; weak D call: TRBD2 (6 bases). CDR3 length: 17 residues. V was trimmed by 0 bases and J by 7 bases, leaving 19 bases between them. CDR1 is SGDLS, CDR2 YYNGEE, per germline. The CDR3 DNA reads TGTGCCAGCAGCGTAGAGTCAGCGGGTCATTTGAGCGGGGAGCTGTTTTTT. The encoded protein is CASSVESAGHLSGELFF.

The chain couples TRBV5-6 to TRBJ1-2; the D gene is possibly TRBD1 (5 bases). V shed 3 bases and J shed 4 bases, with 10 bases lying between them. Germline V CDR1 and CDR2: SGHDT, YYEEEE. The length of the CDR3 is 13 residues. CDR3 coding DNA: TGTGCCAGCAGCTCCTGGGGCTTCTATGGCTACACCTTC. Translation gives CASSSWGFYGYTF.

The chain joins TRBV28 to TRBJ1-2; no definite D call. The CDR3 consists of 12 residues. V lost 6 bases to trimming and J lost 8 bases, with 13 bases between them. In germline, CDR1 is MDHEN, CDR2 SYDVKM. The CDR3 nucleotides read TGTGCCAGCAGGTGGAGGGAGGGCGGCTACACCTTC. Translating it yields CASRWREGGYTF.

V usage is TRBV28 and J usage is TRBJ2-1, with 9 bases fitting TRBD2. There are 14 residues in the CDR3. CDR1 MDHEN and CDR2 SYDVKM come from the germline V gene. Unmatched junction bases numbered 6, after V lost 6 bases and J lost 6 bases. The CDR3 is CASRPSGTGNEQFF. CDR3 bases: TGTGCCAGCAGGCCTAGCGGGACGGGCAATGAGCAGTTCTTC.

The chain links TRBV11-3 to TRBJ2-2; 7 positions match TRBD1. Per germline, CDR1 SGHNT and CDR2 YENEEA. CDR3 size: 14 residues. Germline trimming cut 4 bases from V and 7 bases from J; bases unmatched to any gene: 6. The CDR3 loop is CASSSGQPHGELFF. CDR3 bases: TGTGCCAGCAGCTCGGGACAGCCCCACGGGGAGCTGTTTTTT. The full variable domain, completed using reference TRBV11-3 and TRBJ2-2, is EAGVVQSPRYKIIEKKQPVAFWCNPISGHNTLYWYLQNLGQGPELLIRYENEEAVDDSQLPKDRFSAERLKGVDSTLKIQPAELGDSAVYLCASSSGQPHGELFFGEGSRLTVL.

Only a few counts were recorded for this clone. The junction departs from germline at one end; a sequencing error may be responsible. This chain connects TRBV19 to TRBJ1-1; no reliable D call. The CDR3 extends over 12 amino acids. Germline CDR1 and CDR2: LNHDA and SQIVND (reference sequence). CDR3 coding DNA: TGTGCCAGTAGTGAGGGCAACACGGAAGCTTTCTTT. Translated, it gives CASSEGNTEAFF.

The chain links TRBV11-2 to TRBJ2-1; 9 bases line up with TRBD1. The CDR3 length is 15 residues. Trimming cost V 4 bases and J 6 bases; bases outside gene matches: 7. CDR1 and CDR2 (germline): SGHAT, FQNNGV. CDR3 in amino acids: CASSSPGQGLNEQFF. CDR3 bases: TGTGCCAGCAGCTCCCCGGGACAGGGTCTCAATGAGCAGTTCTTC.

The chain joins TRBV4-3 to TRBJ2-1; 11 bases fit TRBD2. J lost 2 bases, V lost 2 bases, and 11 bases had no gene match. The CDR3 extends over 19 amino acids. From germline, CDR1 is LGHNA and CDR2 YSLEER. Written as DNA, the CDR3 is TGCGCCAGCAGCCAACCGGGACTAGCGGCAACTTTTACCTACAATGAGCAGTTCTTC. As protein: CASSQPGLAATFTYNEQFF.

The DNA of the CDR3 is TGTGCCACCAGCAGCAAAGGCGGGAACACTGAAGCTTTCTTT. Protein sequence: CATSSKGGNTEAFF. This chain links TRBV15 with TRBJ1-1; no clear D. Germline V gene lookup returns CDR1 LNHNV and CDR2 YYDKDF (reference sequence). CDR3 size: 14 residues. V lost 3 bases to trimming and J lost 1 base, with 9 bases between them.

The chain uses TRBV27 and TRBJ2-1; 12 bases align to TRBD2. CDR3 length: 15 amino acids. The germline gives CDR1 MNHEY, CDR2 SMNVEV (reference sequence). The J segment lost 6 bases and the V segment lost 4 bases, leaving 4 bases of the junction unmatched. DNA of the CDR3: TGTGCCAGCAGTTCGACTAGCGGGAGTCGCAATGAGCAGTTCTTC. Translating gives CASSSTSGSRNEQFF.

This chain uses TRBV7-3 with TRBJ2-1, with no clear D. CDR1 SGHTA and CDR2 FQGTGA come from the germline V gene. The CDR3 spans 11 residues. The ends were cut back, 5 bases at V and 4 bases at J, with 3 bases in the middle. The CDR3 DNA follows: TGTGCCAGCAGCGAGTACAATGAGCAGTTCTTC. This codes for CASSEYNEQFF. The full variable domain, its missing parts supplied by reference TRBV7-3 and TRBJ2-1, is GAGVSQTPSNKVTEKGKYVELRCDPISGHTALYWYRQSLGQGPEFLIYFQGTGAADDSGLPNDRFFAVRPEGSVSTLKIQRTERGDSAVYLCASSEYNEQFFGPGTRLTVL.

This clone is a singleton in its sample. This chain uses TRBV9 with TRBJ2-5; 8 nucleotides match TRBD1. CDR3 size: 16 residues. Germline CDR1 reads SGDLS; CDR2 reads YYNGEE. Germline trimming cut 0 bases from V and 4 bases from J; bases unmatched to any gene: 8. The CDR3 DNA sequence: TGTGCCAGCAGCGTAGTCGGGAGACAGGGGCGAGAGACCCAGTACTTC. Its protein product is CASSVVGRQGRETQYF.

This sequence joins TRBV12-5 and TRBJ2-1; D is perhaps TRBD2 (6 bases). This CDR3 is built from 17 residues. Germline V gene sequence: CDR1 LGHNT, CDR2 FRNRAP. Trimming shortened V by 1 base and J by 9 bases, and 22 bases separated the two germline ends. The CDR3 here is CASGLGSGGTPSGEQFF. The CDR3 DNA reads TGTGCTAGTGGTTTGGGTTCGGGCGGGACCCCTTCGGGTGAGCAGTTCTTC.

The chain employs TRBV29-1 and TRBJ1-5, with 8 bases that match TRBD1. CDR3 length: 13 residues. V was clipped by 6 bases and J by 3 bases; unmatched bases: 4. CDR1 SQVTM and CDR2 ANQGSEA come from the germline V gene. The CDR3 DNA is TGCAGCGTACGGACAGGGAACAATCAGCCCCAGCATTTT. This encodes CSVRTGNNQPQHF. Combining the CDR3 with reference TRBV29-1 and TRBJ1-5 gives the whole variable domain SAVISQKPSRDICQRGTSLTIQCQVDSQVTMMFWYRQQPGQSLTLIATANQGSEATYESGFVIDKFPISRPNLTFSTLTVSNMSPEDSSIYLCSVRTGNNQPQHFGDGTRLSIL.

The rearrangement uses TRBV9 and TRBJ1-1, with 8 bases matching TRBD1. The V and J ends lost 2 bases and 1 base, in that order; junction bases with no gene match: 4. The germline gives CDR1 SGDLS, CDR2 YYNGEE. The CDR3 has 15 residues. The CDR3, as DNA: TGTGCCAGCAGCGTCGGGGACAGGAAGAACACTGAAGCTTTCTTT. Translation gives CASSVGDRKNTEAFF. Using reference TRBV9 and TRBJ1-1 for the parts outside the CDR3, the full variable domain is DSGVTQTPKHLITATGQRVTLRCSPRSGDLSVYWYQQSLDQGLQFLIQYYNGEERAKGNILERFSAQQFPDLHSELNLSSLELGDSALYFCASSVGDRKNTEAFFGQGTRLTVV.

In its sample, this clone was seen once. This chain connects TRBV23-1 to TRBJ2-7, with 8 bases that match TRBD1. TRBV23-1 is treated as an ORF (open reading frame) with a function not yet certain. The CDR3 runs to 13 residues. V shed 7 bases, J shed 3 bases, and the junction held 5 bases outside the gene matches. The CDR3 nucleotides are TGCGCCAGCAATGGCGGGACAGGCTACGAGCAGTACTTC. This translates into CASNGGTGYEQYF.

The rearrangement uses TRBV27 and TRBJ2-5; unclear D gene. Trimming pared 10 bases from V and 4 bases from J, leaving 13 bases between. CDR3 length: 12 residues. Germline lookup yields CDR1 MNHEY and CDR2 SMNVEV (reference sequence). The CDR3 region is CATRGVGETQYF. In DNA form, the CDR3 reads TGTGCCACCAGAGGAGTTGGAGAGACCCAGTACTTC.

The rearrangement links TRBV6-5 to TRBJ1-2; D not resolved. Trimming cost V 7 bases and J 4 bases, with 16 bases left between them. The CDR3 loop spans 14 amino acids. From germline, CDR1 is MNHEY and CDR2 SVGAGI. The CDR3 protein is CASNPRGGGYGYTF. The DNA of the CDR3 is TGTGCCAGCAACCCCCGGGGAGGCGGCTATGGCTACACCTTC.

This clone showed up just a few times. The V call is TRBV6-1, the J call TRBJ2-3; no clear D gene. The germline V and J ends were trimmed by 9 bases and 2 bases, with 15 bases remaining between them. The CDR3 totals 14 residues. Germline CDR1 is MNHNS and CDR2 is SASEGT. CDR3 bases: TGTGCCAGTAAGTTGGAGTCCGCCACAGATACGCAGTATTTT. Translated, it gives CASKLESATDTQYF.

The CDR3 DNA reads TGTGCCAGCAGTTTAGCCGCGACAGGGGCCGCGCAGTACTTC. Its translation: CASSLAATGAAQYF. The genes are TRBV27 and TRBJ2-7; 8 bases line up with TRBD1. In germline, CDR1 is MNHEY, CDR2 SMNVEV (reference sequence). This CDR3 contains 14 residues. Germline trimming cut 2 bases from V and 9 bases from J; bases unmatched to any gene: 9.

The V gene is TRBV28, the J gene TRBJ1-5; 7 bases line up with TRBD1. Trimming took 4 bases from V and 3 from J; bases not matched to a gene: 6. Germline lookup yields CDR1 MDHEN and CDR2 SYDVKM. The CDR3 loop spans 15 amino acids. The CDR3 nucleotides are TGTGCCAGCAGTTCCCCGACAGGGCTCAATCAGCCCCAGCATTTT. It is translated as CASSSPTGLNQPQHF.

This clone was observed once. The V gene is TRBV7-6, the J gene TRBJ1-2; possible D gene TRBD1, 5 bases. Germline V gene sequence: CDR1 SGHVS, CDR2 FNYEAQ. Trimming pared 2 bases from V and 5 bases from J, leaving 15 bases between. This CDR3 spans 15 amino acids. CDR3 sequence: CASSLSNGGTYGYTF. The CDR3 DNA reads TGTGCCAGCAGCTTATCGAACGGGGGGACTTATGGCTACACCTTC.